The 27 T cell receptor beta chains listed next were all sequenced from one sample in a study of shared clonotypes between healthy human individuals. CD45RO-negative, CCR7-positively selected cells formed the naive CD8 fraction, excluding terminally differentiated effector memory CD45RA+ cells. Here immunoSEQ multiplex PCR was the method, and the copy in TCRdb shows in-frame clones only, minus some. In the table there are around 580,000 clones, 95% to 98% of which are singletons. The sample comprised naive CD8+ T cells sorted from blood. These receptors all stem from a man aged 30 to 39 in good health.

This chain connects TRBV28 to TRBJ2-7; the D gene could be TRBD1 or TRBD2 (5 bases each). V lost 2 bases, J lost 5 bases, and 19 bases lay in between. The CDR3 covers 16 residues. Per germline, CDR1 MDHEN and CDR2 SYDVKM. CDR3 bases: TGTGCCAGCAGTTTAGGGGCAGGGACCGAAACCGACGAGCAGTACTTC. Protein sequence: CASSLGAGTETDEQYF.

This clone showed up just once. V gene TRBV29-1 combines with J gene TRBJ2-7, with 11 bases lining up with TRBD2. V gave up 4 bases and J gave up 2 bases; unmatched junction bases: 7. CDR3 length: 15 amino acids. Looked up from germline, CDR1 is SQVTM and CDR2 is ANQGSEA. DNA for the CDR3: TGCAGCGTTGCCCTGCCGGGACTAGCGGCCTACGAGCAGTACTTC. This sequence encodes CSVALPGLAAYEQYF.

The genes are TRBV7-8 and TRBJ2-7; D uncertain. The V end lost 5 bases, the J end lost 7 bases, and 18 bases lay between the germline ends. The CDR3 extends over 14 amino acids. The germline gives CDR1 SGHVS, CDR2 FQNEAQ. CDR3 coding DNA: TGTGCCAGCAGCCCAGTTCTAGGGCTGGGGGAGCAGTACTTC. Encoded protein: CASSPVLGLGEQYF. Combining the CDR3 with reference TRBV7-8 and TRBJ2-7 gives the whole variable domain GAGVSQSPRYKVAKRGQDVALRCDPISGHVSLFWYQQALGQGPEFLTYFQNEAQLDKSGLPSDRFFAERPEGSVSTLKIQRTQQEDSAVYLCASSPVLGLGEQYFGPGTRLTVT.

The V and J genes are TRBV5-5 and TRBJ2-7, with D tentatively TRBD2 (5 bases). The CDR3 covers 13 residues. The V gene lost 4 bases and the J gene lost 4 bases, with 12 bases spanning the gap. Germline CDR1 is SGHKS and CDR2 is YYEKEE (reference sequence). The CDR3 region has the DNA TGTGCCAGCAGCGTCACTAGTCTGTACGAGCAGTACTTC. Translating gives CASSVTSLYEQYF.

The chain joins TRBV7-9 to TRBJ1-1, with 7 positions matching TRBD1. Germline CDR1 and CDR2: SEHNR and FQNEAQ (reference sequence). V lost 3 bases, J lost 0 bases, and 4 bases stayed unmatched. This CDR3 spans 15 amino acids. The CDR3, as DNA: TGTGCCAGCAGCTTCAGACAGGGATTGAACACTGAAGCTTTCTTT. Its translation is CASSFRQGLNTEAFF. The full variable domain, its missing parts supplied by reference TRBV7-9 and TRBJ1-1, is DTGVSQNPRHKITKRGQNVTFRCDPISEHNRLYWYRQTLGQGPEFLTYFQNEAQLEKSRLLSDRFSAERPKGSFSTLEIQRTEQGDSAMYLCASSFRQGLNTEAFFGQGTRLTVV.

This chain joins TRBV28 and TRBJ2-2; perhaps D is TRBD1 or TRBD2 (5 bases each). Germline CDR1 and CDR2: MDHEN and SYDVKM. The V and J ends lost 5 bases and 3 bases respectively, with 16 bases between them. The CDR3 is made up of 16 amino acids. The CDR3 here is CASSVLQGAYTGELFF. The CDR3, as DNA: TGTGCCAGCAGTGTCCTTCAGGGAGCCTACACCGGGGAGCTGTTTTTT.

The chain employs TRBV7-9 and TRBJ2-7, with TRBD1 matching over 7 bases. This CDR3 comprises 16 residues. V dropped 5 bases and J dropped 7; count of bases not matched to a gene: 17. CDR1 and CDR2 (germline): SEHNR, FQNEAQ (reference sequence). The CDR3 DNA sequence: TGTGCCAGCAGCCCCGCTTTCCGCGACAGGGTCAATGAGCAGTACTTC. It translates to CASSPAFRDRVNEQYF.

This clone has only one observation. This chain uses TRBV4-1 with TRBJ2-3; the D is unclear. The length of the CDR3 is 12 residues. Deletions cut 1 base from V and 6 bases from J, with 5 bases between. CDR1 and CDR2 from the germline V gene are MGHRA and YSYEKL. The CDR3 sequence is CASSQGPDTQYF. In nucleotides, the CDR3 is TGCGCCAGCAGCCAAGGTCCCGATACGCAGTATTTT.

The chain carries TRBV5-4 and TRBJ2-7; D not certain. This CDR3 is built from 15 residues. In germline, CDR1 is SGHNT, CDR2 YYREEE (reference sequence). V was shortened by 4 bases and J by 5 bases, with 19 bases between the two germline ends. As DNA, the CDR3 is TGTGCCAGCAGCGTATACCCGGATCGGCGCGACGAGCAGTACTTC. Residues: CASSVYPDRRDEQYF.

This chain connects TRBV19 to TRBJ1-1, with a weak D call TRBD1 (5 bases). Trimming stripped 8 bases from V and 0 bases from J, with 13 bases between. Germline CDR1 and CDR2: LNHDA and SQIVND (reference sequence). The CDR3 has 14 amino acids. The CDR3 DNA reads TGTGCCAGTGCCCCGGGACTTCTGAACACTGAAGCTTTCTTT. Encoded protein: CASAPGLLNTEAFF.

J is TRBJ2-3 and V is TRBV5-1, with D unclear. CDR1 SGHRS and CDR2 YFSETQ come from the germline V gene. V gave up 0 bases and J gave up 5 bases, with 7 bases separating them. This CDR3 has 13 residues. The CDR3 nucleotides are TGCGCCAGCAGCTTGGACAGAGGAGATACGCAGTATTTT. This translates into CASSLDRGDTQYF.

This clone was seen only once. V and J are TRBV7-9 and TRBJ2-5; tentative D call: TRBD2 (6 bases). This CDR3 contains 12 residues. V shed 5 bases and J shed 10 bases, with 14 bases lying between them. Per germline, CDR1 SEHNR and CDR2 FQNEAQ (reference sequence). This CDR3 is CASSLPLEGQYF. CDR3 coding DNA: TGTGCCAGCAGCCTACCCTTGGAGGGCCAGTACTTC.

The CDR3 sequence is CASSVVAGPFNEQFF. The CDR3 bases are TGTGCCAGCAGCGTAGTAGCGGGGCCTTTCAATGAGCAGTTCTTC. V and J are TRBV9 and TRBJ2-1; TRBD2 matches 8 bases. The CDR3 sequence is 15 residues long. With V trimmed by 0 bases and J by 6 bases, 5 bases remained unmatched. Germline V CDR1 and CDR2: SGDLS, YYNGEE.

The CDR3 nucleotides are TGTGCCAGCAGGAGAGTTGTTGGCTCCTACGAGCAGTACTTC. Translating it yields CASRRVVGSYEQYF. The chain couples TRBV11-2 to TRBJ2-7; D is unresolved. This CDR3 contains 14 residues. V shed 6 bases and J shed 0 bases, with 12 bases lying between them. CDR1 and CDR2 (germline): SGHAT, FQNNGV.

The rearrangement uses TRBV27 and TRBJ2-1, with TRBD2 matching over 10 bases. Losses at the gene ends were 11 bases for V and 0 bases for J; bases not matched to a gene: 4. The CDR3 is 14 residues long. From germline, CDR1 is MNHEY and CDR2 SMNVEV (reference sequence). The CDR3, as DNA: TGTGCCGTAAAGCGGGAGGGCTCCTACAATGAGCAGTTCTTC. This codes for CAVKREGSYNEQFF.

The sample holds a few counts of this clone. In the same sample, other DNA sequences code for this CDR3. The chain employs TRBV7-9 and TRBJ2-7; D is unresolved. V shed 5 bases and J shed 3 bases, with 5 bases lying between them. This CDR3 is 11 amino acids long. The germline gives CDR1 SEHNR, CDR2 FQNEAQ (reference sequence). This CDR3 is CASSPNYEQYF. For the CDR3, the DNA is TGTGCCAGCAGCCCTAACTACGAGCAGTACTTC.

The chain couples TRBV29-1 to TRBJ1-2; TRBD1 aligns across 7 bases. V shed 3 bases, J shed 4 bases, and the junction held 8 bases outside the gene matches. The germline V gene has CDR1 SQVTM and CDR2 ANQGSEA. The CDR3 runs 14 residues. The CDR3 here is CSVDRQGGIYGYTF. Written as DNA, the CDR3 is TGCAGCGTTGACCGACAGGGAGGGATCTATGGCTACACCTTC.

The J gene is TRBJ2-1, the V gene TRBV7-2; 9 positions match TRBD2. V trimming: 0 bases; J trimming: 10 bases; junction bases outside the gene matches: 10. CDR3 length: 16 amino acids. The germline V gene encodes CDR1 SGHTA and CDR2 FQGNSA. The CDR3 region is CASSLAGLAGIREQFF. Written as DNA, the CDR3 is TGTGCCAGCAGCTTAGCGGGTCTAGCGGGAATTCGGGAGCAGTTCTTC. Complete variable domain (other parts from reference TRBV7-2 and TRBJ2-1): GAGVSQSPSNKVTEKGKDVELRCDPISGHTALYWYRQSLGQGLEFLIYFQGNSAPDKSGLPSDRFSAERTGGSVSTLTIQRTQQEDSAVYLCASSLAGLAGIREQFFGPGTRLTVL.

This clone was counted once. V and J are TRBV5-4 and TRBJ2-1, with TRBD1 matching 9 bases. This CDR3 is 13 amino acids long. V lost 4 bases to trimming and J lost 9 bases; unmatched junction nucleotides: 5. Germline values: CDR1 SGHNT, CDR2 YYREEE (reference sequence). The CDR3 region is CASSQQGAIEQFF. The DNA of the CDR3 is TGTGCCAGCAGCCAACAGGGGGCGATTGAGCAGTTCTTC.

This clone has just one count. The rearrangement links TRBV27 to TRBJ2-1; 8 nucleotides align to TRBD2. Germline values: CDR1 MNHEY, CDR2 SMNVEV (reference sequence). CDR3 size: 13 residues. CDR3 loop: CGAGALSYNEQFF. The CDR3 coding sequence is TGTGGAGCGGGGGCCCTTTCCTACAATGAGCAGTTCTTC.

The count of this clone is one. The rearrangement joins TRBV27 to TRBJ2-7; tentatively, D is TRBD2 (5 bases). The length of the CDR3 is 15 residues. Trimming took off 5 bases at V and 3 bases at J, with 17 bases between the two ends. CDR1 MNHEY and CDR2 SMNVEV come from the germline V gene (reference sequence). CDR3 DNA sequence: TGTGCCAGCAGTCCGAGGGATCCCGACATCTACGAGCAGTACTTC. This translates into CASSPRDPDIYEQYF.

The chain couples TRBV30 to TRBJ1-5, with TRBD1 as a possible D gene (6 bases). Trimming removed 3 bases from V and 6 bases from J, with 15 bases in between. The CDR3 covers 14 residues. CDR1 GTSNPN and CDR2 SVGIG come from the germline V gene (reference sequence). For the CDR3, the DNA is TGTGCCTGGAGGTATAAGGGGGACGGTCAGCCCCAGCATTTT. This sequence encodes CAWRYKGDGQPQHF.

The count of this clone is one. The V and J genes are TRBV6-1 and TRBJ2-3; 10 bases are a match to TRBD2. CDR3 length equals 15 residues. Trimming removed 4 bases from V and 1 base from J; junction bases left unmatched: 2. The germline gives CDR1 MNHNS, CDR2 SASEGT. The CDR3, as DNA: TGTGCCAGCAGTGGGCTAGCGGGAGGCACAGATACGCAGTATTTT. It specifies CASSGLAGGTDTQYF.

V usage is TRBV25-1 and J usage is TRBJ2-1; D gene ambiguous. The V and J ends lost 7 bases and 8 bases respectively, with 9 bases between them. The CDR3 runs 11 residues. Germline CDR1 MGHDK, CDR2 SYGVNS. This CDR3 reads CASTLWYEQFF. CDR3 coding DNA: TGTGCCAGCACCCTGTGGTATGAGCAGTTCTTC.

The genes are TRBV7-2 and TRBJ2-7; TRBD2 is a possible D gene (7 bases). V was shortened by 1 base and J by 3 bases, with 13 bases between the two germline ends. Germline V CDR1 and CDR2: SGHTA, FQGNSA. CDR3 length equals 15 residues. The CDR3: CASSLEGGRNYEQYF. CDR3 nucleotides: TGTGCCAGCAGCTTAGAGGGGGGGCGTAACTACGAGCAGTACTTC.

The CDR3 nucleotides are TGTGCCAGCGAAACAGGGGTCGGGGCCAACGTCCTGACTTTC. It specifies CASETGVGANVLTF. The chain has TRBV28 and TRBJ2-6; 7 bases are shared with TRBD1. V was pared by 8 bases and J by 4 bases, with 5 bases of the junction left unmatched. CDR1 and CDR2 from the germline V gene are MDHEN and SYDVKM. This CDR3 has 14 residues.

The V gene is TRBV11-2, the J gene TRBJ2-5, with 14 nucleotides matching TRBD2. The CDR3 has 14 amino acids. Unmatched junction bases numbered 3, after V lost 7 bases and J lost 5 bases. Looked up from germline, CDR1 is SGHAT and CDR2 is FQNNGV. CDR3 sequence reads: CASTWTSGGETQYF. The CDR3 DNA is TGTGCCAGCACATGGACTAGCGGGGGGGAGACCCAGTACTTC. Together with reference TRBV11-2 and TRBJ2-5, the CDR3 gives the full variable domain: EAGVAQSPRYKIIEKRQSVAFWCNPISGHATLYWYQQILGQGPKLLIQFQNNGVVDDSQLPKDRFSAERLKGVDSTLKIQPAKLEDSAVYLCASTWTSGGETQYFGPGTRLLVL.